Below are 19 T cell receptor beta chains sequenced from a single sample in a study of T cells in Graves' hyperthyroidism and ophthalmopathy. Amplified TCR beta CDR3 regions came from RNA transcripts. A set of HTBI primers served as the primers for a first-round RT-PCR of the TCR CDR3. In TCRdb, the multiplex PCR reads were re-called with MiXCR into one record per CDR3 protein. The sample holds around 300,000 distinct CDR3 sequences, approximately 20% seen once. Specimen: blood. The origin of the receptors is a man aged 25 to 45 with Graves' ophthalmopathy.

The chain has TRBV11-3 and TRBJ2-3; D is undetermined. This CDR3 is built from 14 residues. Trimming removed 1 base at V and 7 bases at J, with 12 bases between. Per germline, CDR1 SGHNT and CDR2 YENEEA. The CDR3 loop is CASSLGPSSHTQYF. The CDR3 DNA reads as TGTGCCAGCAGCTTAGGGCCTTCGAGTCATACGCAGTATTTT. Combining the CDR3 with reference TRBV11-3 and TRBJ2-3 gives the whole variable domain EAGVVQSPRYKIIEKKQPVAFWCNPISGHNTLYWYLQNLGQGPELLIRYENEEAVDDSQLPKDRFSAERLKGVDSTLKIQPAELGDSAVYLCASSLGPSSHTQYFGPGTRLTVL.

This clonotype came up a few times. The V gene is TRBV6-5, the J gene TRBJ1-1, with 12 bases lining up with TRBD1. The CDR3 extends over 17 amino acids. J was trimmed by 0 bases and V by 2 bases; bases with no gene match: 4. Germline V gene lookup returns CDR1 MNHEY and CDR2 SVGAGI. This CDR3 is CASSYLGTGGMNTEAFF. In nucleotides, the CDR3 is TGTGCCAGCAGTTACCTGGGGACAGGGGGCATGAACACTGAAGCTTTCTTT.

This rearrangement joins TRBV27 to TRBJ1-2; possible D gene TRBD1, 5 bases. Trimming shortened V by 4 bases and J by 8 bases, and 14 bases separated the two germline ends. This CDR3 has 13 amino acids. Germline V gene data show CDR1 as MNHEY and CDR2 as SMNVEV (reference sequence). The DNA of the CDR3 is TGTGCCAGCAGTTCCTTAAGACAGACAGGCTACACCTTC. It yields the protein CASSSLRQTGYTF.

This clonotype has at least ten counts. This chain uses TRBV12-3 or TRBV12-4 with TRBJ1-2; TRBD1 matches 9 bases. J gave up 4 bases and V 5 bases, and 5 bases lay outside the gene matches. This CDR3 comprises 14 residues. The CDR3 sequence: CASSLQGAGYGYTF. The CDR3 DNA is TGTGCCAGCAGTCTACAGGGGGCGGGCTATGGCTACACCTTC.

The rearrangement uses TRBV6-1 and TRBJ2-3; 7 bases agree with TRBD1. Germline CDR1 and CDR2: MNHNS and SASEGT. CDR3 length: 17 amino acids. The V gene end was trimmed by 6 bases and the J gene end by 0 bases; junction bases not matched to a gene: 12. The CDR3: CASSPRGQKGSTDTQYF. DNA of the CDR3: TGTGCCAGCAGCCCACGGGGACAGAAGGGGAGCACAGATACGCAGTATTTT.

J is TRBJ1-5 and V is TRBV15, with D maybe TRBD1 (6 bases). V shed 4 bases and J shed 1 base, with 14 bases lying between them. Germline loops: CDR1 LNHNV, CDR2 YYDKDF (reference sequence). The CDR3 length is 16 residues. In DNA, the CDR3 is TGTGCCACCAGCAAGGTGCCAGGGGCGAGCAATCAGCCCCAGCATTTT. Translation: CATSKVPGASNQPQHF.

This clonotype was seen a handful of times. The CDR3 is CASSPSSRTGSYEQYF. The CDR3 nucleotides are TGTGCCAGCTCACCATCATCGAGGACAGGCTCCTACGAGCAGTACTTC. This chain connects TRBV18 to TRBJ2-7, with TRBD1 identical over 7 bases. This CDR3 is 16 amino acids long. CDR1 KGHSH and CDR2 LQKENI come from the germline V gene. V was clipped by 2 bases and J by 0 bases; unmatched bases: 7.

This clonotype showed up just a few times. V gene TRBV7-9 combines with J gene TRBJ1-1, with D tentatively TRBD1 (5 bases). The CDR3 is 14 amino acids. Per germline, CDR1 SEHNR and CDR2 FQNEAQ (reference sequence). The V end lost 4 bases, the J end lost 1 base, and 10 bases lay between the germline ends. CDR3 sequence: CASSSSGGNTEAFF. The CDR3 nucleotides are TGTGCCAGCAGCTCCTCCGGGGGGAACACTGAAGCTTTCTTT.

This clonotype was counted only a few times. V usage is TRBV30 and J usage is TRBJ2-2; D call uncertain. V shed 2 bases and J shed 1 base, with 8 bases lying between them. Germline lookup yields CDR1 GTSNPN and CDR2 SVGIG (reference sequence). The CDR3 extends over 14 amino acids. The chain's CDR3 is CAWSKGLNTGELFF. The DNA for the CDR3 is TGTGCCTGGAGTAAGGGATTGAACACCGGGGAGCTGTTTTTT.

This clonotype has a handful of counts. V and J are TRBV6-1 and TRBJ2-1; the D gene is possibly TRBD1 (5 bases). The germline gives CDR1 MNHNS, CDR2 SASEGT. This CDR3 contains 15 residues. V was cut by 2 bases and J by 12 bases, with 20 bases left in between. The CDR3 DNA follows: TGTGCCAGCAGTGAAAGACAGTCCAGGCGTAGTGGGCAGTTCTTC. It encodes CASSERQSRRSGQFF.

V and J are TRBV30 and TRBJ1-2; the D gene is possibly TRBD1 (5 bases). Germline values: CDR1 GTSNPN, CDR2 SVGIG (reference sequence). The length of the CDR3 is 13 residues. V lost 3 bases and J lost 4, with 12 bases in between. DNA for the CDR3: TGTGCCTGGAGGGGGCCTAGGGGCTATGGCTACACCTTC. This gives the protein CAWRGPRGYGYTF.

Only a few counts were recorded for this clonotype. CDR3 nucleotide sequence: TGTGCCAGCAGCCCAATGTTAATCGCCGGGGAGCTGTTTTTT. Translating gives CASSPMLIAGELFF. This chain connects TRBV6-1 to TRBJ2-2; D ambiguous. This CDR3 has 14 amino acids. With 6 bases removed from V and 6 bases from J, the gap between germline ends came to 14 bases. Germline CDR1 and CDR2: MNHNS and SASEGT.

The rearrangement uses TRBV19 and TRBJ2-7; D is uncertain. Germline V gene lookup returns CDR1 LNHDA and CDR2 SQIVND (reference sequence). The CDR3 loop spans 11 amino acids. V was cut by 3 bases and J by 3 bases, with 3 bases left in between. The CDR3 loop reads CASSIGYEQYF. DNA for the CDR3: TGTGCCAGTAGTATCGGCTACGAGCAGTACTTC.

The chain links TRBV3-1 to TRBJ2-3; D is possibly TRBD2 (6 bases). The CDR3 covers 17 residues. Trimming left V 0 bases short and J 0 bases short, with 13 bases between. Germline V gene lookup returns CDR1 LGHDT and CDR2 YNNKEL (reference sequence). CDR3: CASSQDSGVPSTDTQYF. The CDR3 DNA is TGTGCCAGCAGCCAAGATTCGGGAGTCCCGAGCACAGATACGCAGTATTTT.

A few counts support this clonotype. The chain is built from TRBV11-2 and TRBJ2-1; 7 nucleotides align to TRBD2. Germline CDR1 reads SGHAT; CDR2 reads FQNNGV. With V trimmed by 1 base and J by 7 bases, 4 bases remained unmatched. The CDR3 is 14 amino acids. The CDR3 coding sequence is TGTGCCAGCAGCTTAGTAGACGGGGGGAATGAGCAGTTCTTC. It encodes CASSLVDGGNEQFF.

This clonotype came up a few times. This rearrangement joins TRBV5-1 to TRBJ2-3; D is possibly TRBD2 (5 bases). Germline assignment: CDR1 SGHRS and CDR2 YFSETQ. V lost 3 bases and J 1 base, leaving 15 bases between the germline ends. The CDR3 length is 16 residues. Here the CDR3 reads CASSSISGLRTDTQYF. CDR3 sequence (DNA): TGCGCCAGCAGCTCCATAAGCGGTTTGCGCACAGATACGCAGTATTTT.

This clonotype came up a few times. V usage is TRBV12-3 or TRBV12-4 and J usage is TRBJ2-7, with a possible D match to TRBD2 (6 bases). The CDR3 extends over 15 amino acids. The ends were cut back, 3 bases at V and 3 bases at J, with 15 bases in the middle. The CDR3 nucleotides are TGTGCCAGCAGTTTTTCAGGGAGGAATAGCTACGAGCAGTACTTC. Translating it yields CASSFSGRNSYEQYF.

The chain combines TRBV5-5 with TRBJ2-1; D is unclear. V was shortened by 0 bases and J by 10 bases, with 5 bases between the two germline ends. CDR1 is SGHKS, CDR2 YYEKEE, per germline (reference sequence). CDR3 size: 11 residues. The CDR3 protein is CASSLVEEQFF. The CDR3 DNA follows: TGTGCCAGCAGCTTGGTGGAGGAGCAGTTCTTC.

The chain carries TRBV4-1 and TRBJ2-1; TRBD2 might be the D (5 bases). Germline V gene lookup returns CDR1 MGHRA and CDR2 YSYEKL. The ends were cut back, 0 bases at V and 2 bases at J, with 14 bases in the middle. The CDR3 length is 17 residues. For the CDR3, the DNA is TGCGCCAGCAGCCAAGATTGGGGAGTGGGGACCTACAATGAGCAGTTCTTC. Protein: CASSQDWGVGTYNEQFF.